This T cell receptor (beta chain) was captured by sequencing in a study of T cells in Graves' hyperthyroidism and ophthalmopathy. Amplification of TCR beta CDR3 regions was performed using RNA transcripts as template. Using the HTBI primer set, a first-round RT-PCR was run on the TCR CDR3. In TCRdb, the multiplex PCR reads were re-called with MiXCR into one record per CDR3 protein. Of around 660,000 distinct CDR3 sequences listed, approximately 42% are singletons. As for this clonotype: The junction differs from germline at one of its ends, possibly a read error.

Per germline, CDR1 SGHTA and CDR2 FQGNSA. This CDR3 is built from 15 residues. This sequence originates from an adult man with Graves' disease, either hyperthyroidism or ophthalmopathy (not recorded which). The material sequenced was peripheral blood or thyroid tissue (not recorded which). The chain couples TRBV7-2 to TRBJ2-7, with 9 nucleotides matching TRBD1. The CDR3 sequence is CASSQGTGSSYEQYF. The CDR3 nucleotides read TGCGCCAGCAGCCAAGGGACAGGGAGCTCCTACGAGCAGTACTTC.